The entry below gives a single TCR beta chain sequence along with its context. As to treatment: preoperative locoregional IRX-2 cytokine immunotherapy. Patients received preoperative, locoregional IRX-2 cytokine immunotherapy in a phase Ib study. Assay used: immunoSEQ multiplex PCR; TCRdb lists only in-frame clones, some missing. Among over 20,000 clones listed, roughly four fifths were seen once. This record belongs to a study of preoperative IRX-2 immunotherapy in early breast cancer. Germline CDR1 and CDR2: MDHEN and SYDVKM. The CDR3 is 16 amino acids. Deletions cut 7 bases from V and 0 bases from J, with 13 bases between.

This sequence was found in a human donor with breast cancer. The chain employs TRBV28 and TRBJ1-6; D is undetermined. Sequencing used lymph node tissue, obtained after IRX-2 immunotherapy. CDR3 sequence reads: CASKRWGTSYNSPLHF. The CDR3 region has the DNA TGTGCCAGCAAGCGATGGGGAACCTCCTATAATTCACCCCTCCACTTT.